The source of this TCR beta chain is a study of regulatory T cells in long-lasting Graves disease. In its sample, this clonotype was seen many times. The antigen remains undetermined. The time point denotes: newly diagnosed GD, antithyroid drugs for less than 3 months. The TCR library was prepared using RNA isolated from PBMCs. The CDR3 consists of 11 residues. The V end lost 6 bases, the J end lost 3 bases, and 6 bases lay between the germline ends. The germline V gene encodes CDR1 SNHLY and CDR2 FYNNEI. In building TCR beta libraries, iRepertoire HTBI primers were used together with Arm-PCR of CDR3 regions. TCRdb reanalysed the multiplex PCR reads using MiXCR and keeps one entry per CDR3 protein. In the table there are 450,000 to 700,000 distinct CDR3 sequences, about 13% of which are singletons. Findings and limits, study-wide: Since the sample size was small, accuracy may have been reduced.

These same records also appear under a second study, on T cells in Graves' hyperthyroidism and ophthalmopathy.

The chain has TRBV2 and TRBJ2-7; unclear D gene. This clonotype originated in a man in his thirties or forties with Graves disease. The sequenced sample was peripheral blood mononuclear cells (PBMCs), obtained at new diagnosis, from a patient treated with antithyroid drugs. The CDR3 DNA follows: TGTGCCAGCAGGATCTTCTACGAGCAGTACTTC. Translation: CASRIFYEQYF.